The 20 T cell receptor beta chains reported below all come from one sample, sequenced in a study of human T cells and chemical hapten exposure. Time point reported: patch test 1, 2 weeks after DPC sensitization. Treatment in this sample: therapeutic diphenylcyclopropenone sensitization with weekly scalp DPC. TCRdb re-derived calls from the RACE reads in MiXCR, one entry per CDR3 protein. The top ten hold roughly 1.6% of the sample, which has tens of thousands of distinct CDR3 sequences, approximately 8% seen once. The sequencing used whole blood, collected in connection with sensitization to the hapten diphenylcyclopropenone (DPC). These receptors were taken from a woman in her twenties or thirties with alopecia areata. Some clones in this sample may be carry-over from other donors' samples.

This sequence joins TRBV11-3 and TRBJ2-3, with 13 bases matching TRBD2. CDR3 length equals 17 residues. Germline CDR1 SGHNT, CDR2 YENEEA. Trimming at V came to 5 bases and at J to 2 bases, leaving 7 bases not matched to a gene. This chain's CDR3 is CASSAGLAGAHTDTQYF. Here the CDR3 DNA reads TGTGCCAGCAGCGCTGGACTAGCGGGGGCCCACACAGATACGCAGTATTTT.

This chain connects TRBV20-1 to TRBJ1-1; D is ambiguous. Trimming pared 4 bases from V and 5 bases from J, leaving 8 bases between. Germline CDR1 is DFQATT and CDR2 is SNEGSKA (reference sequence). There are 11 residues in the CDR3. The CDR3 DNA reads TGCAGTGCTATCCCGAGGACTGAAGCTTTCTTT. Its protein is CSAIPRTEAFF.

This clonotype was seen at least ten times. J is TRBJ2-7 and V is TRBV6-5; D may match TRBD1 or TRBD2 (5 bases each). Trimming removed 7 bases from V and 3 bases from J, with 16 bases in between. The length of the CDR3 is 14 residues. Per germline, CDR1 MNHEY and CDR2 SVGAGI. The chain's CDR3 is CASKLRDPGYEQYF. The CDR3 DNA is TGTGCCAGCAAATTACGGGACCCCGGCTACGAGCAGTACTTC.

The sample holds many counts of this clonotype. The rearrangement uses TRBV3-1 and TRBJ2-5, with 9 bases aligning to TRBD2. Trimming removed 0 bases from V and 3 bases from J; junction bases left unmatched: 2. Per germline, CDR1 LGHDT and CDR2 YNNKEL (reference sequence). The CDR3 loop spans 15 amino acids. This CDR3 reads CASSQDIAGEETQYF. DNA for the CDR3: TGTGCCAGCAGCCAAGATATAGCGGGGGAAGAGACCCAGTACTTC.

The CDR3 sequence: CASNQSGGGGKQPQHF. CDR3 bases: TGCGCCAGCAACCAAAGCGGGGGCGGGGGAAAGCAGCCCCAGCATTTT. The V call is TRBV5-1, the J call TRBJ1-5, with a tentative D call TRBD1 (6 bases). Per germline, CDR1 SGHRS and CDR2 YFSETQ. This CDR3 is 16 amino acids long. Trimming cost V 6 bases and J 7 bases, with 23 bases left between them.

This clonotype was observed a few times. The genes are TRBV5-5 and TRBJ1-1; D remains unclear. The germline gives CDR1 SGHKS, CDR2 YYEKEE (reference sequence). This CDR3 has 13 amino acids. V was cut by 3 bases and J by 4 bases, with 10 bases left in between. The CDR3 here is CASSWAVGTEAFF. CDR3 DNA: TGTGCCAGCAGCTGGGCGGTGGGCACTGAAGCTTTCTTT.

The chain carries TRBV5-1 and TRBJ2-2; no firm D call. Germline CDR1 SGHRS, CDR2 YFSETQ. Trimming removed 4 bases at V and 0 bases at J, with 13 bases between. CDR3 size: 16 residues. CDR3 nucleotide sequence: TGCGCCAGCAGCCCCGAGCCAGCGACGAACACCGGGGAGCTGTTTTTT. The encoded protein is CASSPEPATNTGELFF.

This clonotype was seen ten or more times. The chain employs TRBV29-1 and TRBJ1-1, with D perhaps TRBD1 (5 bases). The CDR3 contains 14 residues. Germline-derived CDR1 and CDR2 are SQVTM and ANQGSEA. The chain's CDR3 is CADRARVKNTEAFF. CDR3 nucleotide sequence: TGCGCCGACAGAGCCCGGGTAAAAAACACTGAAGCTTTCTTT.

This chain connects TRBV5-1 to TRBJ1-1, with 8 bases lining up with TRBD1. Germline CDR1 is SGHRS and CDR2 is YFSETQ. J gave up 5 bases and V 7 bases, and 10 bases lay outside the gene matches. This CDR3 region has 14 residues. The CDR3, as DNA: TGCGCCAGCTCACTAACAGGGGGAAAAACTGAAGCTTTCTTT. Amino acids: CASSLTGGKTEAFF.

This clonotype came up many times. The V gene is TRBV30, the J gene TRBJ2-3; weak D call: TRBD2 (5 bases). The CDR3 runs to 14 residues. CDR1 is GTSNPN, CDR2 SVGIG, per germline (reference sequence). Trimming took off 4 bases at V and 5 bases at J, with 16 bases between the two ends. The CDR3 bases are TGTGCCTGGATTACCCCACTCGAGGGAGATACGCAGTATTTT. This sequence encodes CAWITPLEGDTQYF.

This clonotype was seen at least ten times. V is TRBV18 and J is TRBJ1-5; D is ambiguous. There are 16 residues in the CDR3. V dropped 4 bases and J dropped 6 bases, with 19 bases sitting between them. The germline gives CDR1 KGHSH, CDR2 LQKENI. CDR3 in DNA: TGTGCCAGCTCACGGGCGAGGGCGGTTCTGGGTCAGCCCCAGCATTTT. It encodes CASSRARAVLGQPQHF. The complete variable domain, with remaining parts taken from reference TRBV18 and TRBJ1-5, reads NAGVMQNPRHLVRRRGQEARLRCSPMKGHSHVYWYRQLPEEGLKFMVYLQKENIIDESGMPKERFSAEFPKEGPSILRIQQVVRGDSAAYFCASSRARAVLGQPQHFGDGTRLSIL.

V is TRBV29-1 and J is TRBJ1-1; 9 nucleotides line up with TRBD1. This CDR3 is built from 14 residues. The ends lost 4 bases at V and 4 bases at J; junction bases unmatched: 7. Germline CDR1 and CDR2: SQVTM and ANQGSEA. Here the CDR3 reads CSVVQGAVGTEAFF. The CDR3 nucleotides are TGCAGCGTTGTACAGGGGGCCGTGGGCACTGAAGCTTTCTTT. Filled out from reference TRBV29-1 and TRBJ1-1, the complete variable domain reads SAVISQKPSRDICQRGTSLTIQCQVDSQVTMMFWYRQQPGQSLTLIATANQGSEATYESGFVIDKFPISRPNLTFSTLTVSNMSPEDSSIYLCSVVQGAVGTEAFFGQGTRLTVV.

The chain is built from TRBV7-8 and TRBJ2-1; 7 bases are shared with TRBD1. The J segment lost 9 bases and the V segment lost 5 bases, leaving 7 bases of the junction unmatched. Germline V gives CDR1 SGHVS, CDR2 FQNEAQ. The CDR3 totals 13 residues. The CDR3 nucleotides read TGTGCCAGCAGCACAGACAGGGCCGGTGAGCAGTTCTTC. Its translation is CASSTDRAGEQFF.

This clonotype was seen at least ten times. The chain combines TRBV3-1 with TRBJ2-3; TRBD2 is a possible D gene (6 bases). Trimming pared 1 base from V and 4 bases from J, leaving 6 bases between. Germline CDR1 reads LGHDT; CDR2 reads YNNKEL (reference sequence). There are 13 residues in the CDR3. Written as DNA, the CDR3 is TGTGCCAGCAGCCAAGCGGGAGCAGATACGCAGTATTTT. The encoded protein is CASSQAGADTQYF.

The chain uses TRBV5-1 and TRBJ2-1, with TRBD2 matching 8 bases. CDR3 size: 16 residues. V lost 6 bases and J lost 8; bases outside the gene matches: 16. Germline CDR1 SGHRS, CDR2 YFSETQ. CDR3 coding DNA: TGCGCCAGCAACATCATGGGGGGGACTAGTGAGCATGAGCAGTTCTTC. Translated: CASNIMGGTSEHEQFF.

J is TRBJ1-1 and V is TRBV5-1; possible D gene TRBD1, 6 bases. Trimming stripped 0 bases from V and 8 bases from J, with 20 bases between. Germline V gives CDR1 SGHRS, CDR2 YFSETQ. The CDR3 covers 16 residues. The CDR3 bases are TGCGCCAGCAGCTTGGCGGGGGCCGGGCAGGGAGGGGAAGCTTTCTTT. Encoded protein: CASSLAGAGQGGEAFF.

V usage is TRBV15 and J usage is TRBJ1-5; no firm D call. The CDR3 is made up of 18 amino acids. Germline-derived CDR1 and CDR2 are LNHNV and YYDKDF (reference sequence). The V end lost 3 bases, the J end lost 0 bases, and 18 bases lay between the germline ends. Written as DNA, the CDR3 is TGTGCCACCAGCAGGACCAGTGTTACATGTTATAGCAATCAGCCCCAGCATTTT. It is translated as CATSRTSVTCYSNQPQHF.

The rearrangement joins TRBV9 to TRBJ1-1; 9 nucleotides agree with TRBD1. Germline loops: CDR1 SGDLS, CDR2 YYNGEE. After removal of 4 bases from V and 4 bases from J, the junction contained 5 bases not matched to a gene. The CDR3 length is 14 residues. The DNA for the CDR3 is TGTGCCAGCAGCAAACAGGGGGCGAGCACTGAAGCTTTCTTT. The encoded protein is CASSKQGASTEAFF.

J is TRBJ1-1 and V is TRBV6-5; maybe TRBD1 (5 bases). This CDR3 has 14 residues. CDR1 and CDR2 (germline): MNHEY, SVGAGI. Trimming shortened V by 4 bases and J by 7 bases, and 16 bases separated the two germline ends. The CDR3 loop reads CASSSRDRGREAFF. CDR3 in DNA: TGTGCCAGCAGTTCCCGGGACCGAGGTCGTGAAGCTTTCTTT.

This clonotype was detected a few times. The CDR3 is CASSARDRGPTEAFF. CDR3 coding DNA: TGTGCCAGCAGCGCGAGAGACAGGGGGCCCACTGAAGCTTTCTTT. The chain joins TRBV9 to TRBJ1-1, with 10 nucleotides matching TRBD1. This CDR3 has 15 residues. The trim removed 3 bases at V and 4 bases at J, leaving 6 bases unmatched. Per the germline V gene, CDR1 is SGDLS and CDR2 is YYNGEE.